Listed below are T cell receptor beta chains from one sample, sequenced in a study of blood T cell repertoires in COVID-19. The method was immunoSEQ multiplex PCR; TCRdb's version includes in-frame clones alone and lacks a portion of them. The top ten clones hold about 3% of a sample with 130,000 to 150,000 clones, around four fifths of them seen once. The sample consisted of peripheral blood. These receptors were obtained from a woman in her thirties or forties with active or convalescent COVID-19. CDR3s include the opening cysteine and the closing phenylalanine or tryptophan. The D gene is left open where the match is weak. The listing skips clone size in some rows; elsewhere it reads once, few, many or a size class.

TRBV21-1	-	TRBJ1-2	-	TGTGCCAGCAGCCCCACAGGGTTACCCTATGGCTACACCTTC	CASSPTGLPYGYTF
TRBV7-2	TRBD2	TRBJ2-2	-	TGTGCCAGCAGCTTAACGGGAGGGCCTGGATTCGGGGAGCTGTTTTTT	CASSLTGGPGFGELFF
TRBV28	-	TRBJ2-7	-	TGTGCCAGCAGTTTCAATGGGCATGGCTCGGCCTACGAGCAGTACTTC	CASSFNGHGSAYEQYF
TRBV4-3	TRBD2	TRBJ2-7	-	TGCGCCAGCAGCCAAGCCCACGGGGGGACCTACGAGCAGTACTTC	CASSQAHGGTYEQYF
TRBV29-1	TRBD2	TRBJ2-1	-	TGCAGCGTTGGCGGCAGCGGACTAGCGGGATACAATGAGCAGTTCTTC	CSVGGSGLAGYNEQFF
TRBV6-5	TRBD1	TRBJ1-2	-	TGTGCCAGCAGGAGGGACAGGGGGTATGGCTACACCTTC	CASRRDRGYGYTF
TRBV6-2/TRBV6-3	-	TRBJ1-2	-	TGTGCCAGCAGTTACCAACCCGGGGTCGGCTACACCTTC	CASSYQPGVGYTF
TRBV5-1	-	TRBJ2-5	-	TGCGCCAGCAGCCTAGGGGGGGTAGAAGGAGAGACCCAGTACTTC	CASSLGGVEGETQYF
TRBV5-5	-	TRBJ2-3	-	TGTGCCAGCAGCATATTCACAGGGCGCACAGATACGCAGTATTTT	CASSIFTGRTDTQYF
TRBV6-5	-	TRBJ2-3	-	TGTGCCAGCAGCCTCCCTACTAGCACAGATACGCAGTATTTT	CASSLPTSTDTQYF
TRBV11-2	TRBD1	TRBJ2-2	few	TGTGCCAGCAGCCCAATACAGGGGGCGCCGAACACCGGGGAGCTGTTTTTT	CASSPIQGAPNTGELFF
TRBV11-2	TRBD2	TRBJ2-5	-	TGTGCCAGCAGCTTGGTCGGGGGGACGGGAGAGACCCAGTACTTC	CASSLVGGTGETQYF
TRBV3-1/TRBV3-2	TRBD2	TRBJ2-4	once	TGTGCCAGCAGCTACGGGCTAGCGGAAAACATTCAGTACTTC	CASSYGLAENIQYF
TRBV27	-	TRBJ1-5	-	TGTGCCAGCAGTCTACAGGGTCAGCCCCAGCATTTT	CASSLQGQPQHF
TRBV4-3	TRBD1	TRBJ1-4	-	TGCGCCAGCAGCCAAGTCGAGGGGGGGACAGGGACCGAAAAACTGTTTTTT	CASSQVEGGTGTEKLFF
TRBV30	-	TRBJ2-1	-	TGTGCCTGGAGCGGTGAGGGCAATGAGCAGTTCTTC	CAWSGEGNEQFF
TRBV5-1	-	TRBJ1-6	-	TGCGCCAGCAGCTTGAGCCAGGCTCCCAATTCACCCCTCCACTTT	CASSLSQAPNSPLHF
TRBV6-2/TRBV6-3	TRBD2	TRBJ2-7	-	TGTGCCAGCAGTTACGGGGGACTAGCGGGGGCAGTATCCTACGAGCAGTACTTC	CASSYGGLAGAVSYEQYF
TRBV28	-	TRBJ1-2	-	TGTGCCAGCTTCCAGGGGAGCGACAGCCCCAACTATGGCTACACCTTC	CASFQGSDSPNYGYTF
TRBV7-2	-	TRBJ1-2	-	TGTGCCAGCAGCCCCCGGGGGGCCTCAGGGGGCTACACCTTC	CASSPRGASGGYTF
TRBV7-6	TRBD1	TRBJ2-6	-	TGTGCCAGCAGCCTACAGGGGGCAGCTGGGGCCAACGTCCTGACTTTC	CASSLQGAAGANVLTF
TRBV19	-	TRBJ1-1	-	TGTGCCAGTACCCGGGATCGATCGAACACTGAAGCTTTCTTT	CASTRDRSNTEAFF
TRBV5-5	-	TRBJ1-2	few	TGTGCCAGCAGCCGTAATACCGAGGTCTATGGCTACACCTTC	CASSRNTEVYGYTF
TRBV4-1	-	TRBJ2-1	-	TGCGCCAGCAGCGACCTAGCGCCGGGGAGCTCCTACAATGAGCAGTTCTTC	CASSDLAPGSSYNEQFF
TRBV6-2/TRBV6-3	TRBD2	TRBJ2-2	-	TGTGCCAGCAGTTACTCGCTAGCGGCCATCGCCGGGGAGCTGTTTTTT	CASSYSLAAIAGELFF
TRBV28	-	TRBJ1-1	-	TGTGCCAGCACCGAATTACAGGGTGAAGCTTTCTTT	CASTELQGEAFF
TRBV2	TRBD1	TRBJ1-1	once	TGTGCCAGCATCTACCAGGGGGCCACTGAAGCTTTCTTT	CASIYQGATEAFF
TRBV29-1	-	TRBJ2-1	-	TGCAGCGTCGCGGGGCCCCCGCCTCTCAATGAGCAGTTCTTC	CSVAGPPPLNEQFF
TRBV10-2	TRBD2	TRBJ2-1	-	TGCGCCAGCAGAGGGAGCAGCGGGAGCTCCTACAATGAGCAGTTCTTC	CASRGSSGSSYNEQFF
TRBV5-1	TRBD1	TRBJ1-6	few	TGCGCCAGCAGCTTACTAACCAAGGACTCCGGGATAACAGGGGCGAGGCCCTATAATTCACCCCTCCACTTT	CASSLLTKDSGITGARPYNSPLHF
TRBV6-2/TRBV6-3	TRBD2	TRBJ2-3	-	TGTGCCAGCAGTTCCCCTAGCGGGGCTGGAGATACGCAGTATTTT	CASSSPSGAGDTQYF
TRBV27	TRBD1	TRBJ2-1	-	TGTGCCAGCAGTCGGACAGGGCGTTACAATGAGCAGTTCTTC	CASSRTGRYNEQFF
TRBV10-3	-	TRBJ1-2	-	TGTGCCATCAGTGAGGCGGTGGATTTCTATGGCTACACCTTC	CAISEAVDFYGYTF
TRBV5-5	-	TRBJ2-7	-	TGTGCCAGCAGCCTCGGACATAGCTACGAGCAGTACTTC	CASSLGHSYEQYF
TRBV6-6	-	TRBJ1-6	-	TGTGCCAGCAGTTACTCGAGTAATAATTCACCCCTCCACTTT	CASSYSSNNSPLHF
TRBV27	TRBD1	TRBJ2-7	-	TGTGCCAGCAGTTTCTTCGACAGGGTGGTCGAGCAGTACTTC	CASSFFDRVVEQYF
TRBV7-9	-	TRBJ2-7	-	TGTGCCAGCAGCCTTCACAGGGCCGAGCAGTACTTC	CASSLHRAEQYF
TRBV28	TRBD2	TRBJ2-5	-	TGTGCCAGCAGTACCCCCGGGACTAGCAAATATGGGGCCCAGTACTTC	CASSTPGTSKYGAQYF
TRBV18	TRBD1	TRBJ2-2	-	TGTGCCAGCTCACCAAGCGTCCGGTCAGGGGGCCCCGGGGAGCTGTTTTTT	CASSPSVRSGGPGELFF
TRBV7-8	TRBD1	TRBJ2-3	-	TGTGCCAGCAGCCTTGGACAGGGCCCCCTAACAGATACGCAGTATTTT	CASSLGQGPLTDTQYF
TRBV14	-	TRBJ1-2	-	TGTGCCAGCAGCCAGAGTTTCTATGGCTACACCTTC	CASSQSFYGYTF
TRBV19	-	TRBJ1-5	-	TGTGCCAGTAGCCCAGGGGAGAGTAGCAATCAGCCCCAGCATTTT	CASSPGESSNQPQHF
TRBV7-2	-	TRBJ1-2	-	TGTGCCAGCAGCCGCGATGACTATGGCTACACCTTC	CASSRDDYGYTF
TRBV15	-	TRBJ1-3	-	TGTGCCACCAGCAGACGCCTCGGGACTTATACCGGAAACACCATATATTTT	CATSRRLGTYTGNTIYF
TRBV5-3	-	TRBJ1-2	-	TGTGCCAGAAGCTTGGTGGATACGGGTGGCTACACCTTC	CARSLVDTGGYTF
TRBV7-2	TRBD1	TRBJ1-2	-	TGTGCCAGCAGCCCGACCGGACAGGATTACTATGGCTACACCTTC	CASSPTGQDYYGYTF
TRBV3-1/TRBV3-2	TRBD1	TRBJ1-2	once	TGTGCCAGCAGCCAAGGGGTACAGGGGGCTCTCGGCTACACCTTC	CASSQGVQGALGYTF
TRBV27	-	TRBJ1-2	-	TGTGCCAGCAGTTCTAGGGGCGGCTTGGGAGGCTACACCTTC	CASSSRGGLGGYTF
TRBV27	TRBD1	TRBJ1-5	once	TGTGCCAGCAGTTTCGCCGCCCAGGGGGTGGGCAATCAGCCCCAGCATTTT	CASSFAAQGVGNQPQHF
TRBV19	-	TRBJ2-7	-	TGTGCCAGTAGTATGCGGGACAGAGGCTACGAGCAGTACTTC	CASSMRDRGYEQYF